This record concerns one TCR beta chain sequence. The sample is drawn from a study of blood T cell repertoires in COVID-19. Looking at the study overall: Whether acute or convalescent, the COVID-19 samples came from the United States, Italy and Spain.

CDR1 is GTSNPN and CDR2 is SVGIG in the germline V gene (reference sequence). The CDR3 length is 12 residues. V lost 4 bases, J lost 7 bases, and 12 bases lay in between. Sequenced by immunoSEQ multiplex PCR; TCRdb stores in-frame clones only, minus some. The table has 79,000 or so clones, 65% to 90% seen once; the top ten hold roughly a sixth. The chain joins TRBV30 to TRBJ2-3; D might be TRBD2 (5 bases). The origin of this receptor is a human donor in a cohort sampled during active COVID-19. Sequencing was performed on peripheral blood. The CDR3 loop reads CAWTVPGNTQYF. Here the CDR3 DNA reads TGTGCCTGGACCGTACCGGGAAATACGCAGTATTTT.